This TCR beta chain was recovered during a study of T-cell reconstitution after alpha-beta-depleted transplantation in children. Study-wide findings and caveats: The study traced high day-60 TCRbeta diversity in some patients to surviving recipient T cells and thymic progenitors.

Preparing the TCRbeta library involved the use of unique molecular identifiers. TCRdb reanalysed the PCR reads using MiXCR and keeps one entry per CDR3 protein. The sample contains 200,000 to 250,000 distinct CDR3 sequences, roughly 7% of which appear only once. This clonotype was observed at least ten times. Its matching antigen is unknown. CDR1 and CDR2 (germline): MDHEN, SYDVKM. The CDR3 extends over 14 amino acids. V was pared by 8 bases and J by 2 bases, with 5 bases of the junction left unmatched. The gene calls are TRBV28 and TRBJ2-3, with 9 bases matching TRBD1. The receptor comes from a boy under 10 years old with acute lymphoblastic leukemia, due to receive a stem cell transplant. Sample: PBMCs, taken before TCRalphabeta/CD19-depleted stem cell transplant. In DNA form, the CDR3 reads TGTGCCAGCGGAGACAGGGGGAACACAGATACGCAGTATTTT. Translation gives CASGDRGNTDTQYF. The variable domain in full, with the rest retrieved from reference TRBV28 and TRBJ2-3, is DVKVTQSSRYLVKRTGEKVFLECVQDMDHENMFWYRQDPGLGLRLIYFSYDVKMKEKGDIPEGYSVSREKKERFSLILESASTNQTSMYLCASGDRGNTDTQYFGPGTRLTVL.